Here is one T cell receptor beta chain with its context. Libraries were prepared by immunoSEQ multiplex PCR; TCRdb keeps only in-frame clonotypes and omits some of them. The data contain about 380,000 clones, 85% to 95% of them seen just once; the ten biggest clones take up 0.015% to 0.02%. This CDR3 comprises 16 residues. V lost 2 bases and J lost 6; bases outside the gene matches: 0. CDR1 is MNHEY and CDR2 is SVGAGI in the germline V gene. This sample stems from a study of shared T cell receptors in the human thymus. This clonotype was sampled from a human donor. The chain recombines TRBV6-5 with TRBJ2-2; TRBD2 matches 16 bases. Sequenced material: thymocytes. Written as DNA, the CDR3 is TGTGCCAGCAGTTACGGGACTAGCGGGAGGGCCGGGGAGCTGTTTTTT. It is translated as CASSYGTSGRAGELFF.